Below are 2 T cell receptor beta chains sequenced from a single sample in a study of cytomegalovirus exposure and HLA in healthy donors. The PCR made use of 60 Vbeta and 13 Jbeta primers. Generated by immunoSEQ multiplex PCR, the TCRdb table keeps only in-frame clones and is missing some. The sample yields 60,000 to 75,000 clones, about 74% seen once. The sample comprised PBMCs. These receptor sequences come from a woman aged 55-70 years in good health and CMV-seropositive.

This clone was observed a few times. The chain links TRBV5-8 to TRBJ2-6; 9 bases fit TRBD1. This CDR3 region has 17 residues. Germline-derived CDR1 and CDR2 are SGHTS and YDEGEE. J gave up 0 bases and V 4 bases, and 5 bases lay outside the gene matches. CDR3 in DNA: TGTGCCAGCAGCCCGGGACAGGGAAACTCTGGGGCCAACGTCCTGACTTTC. This codes for CASSPGQGNSGANVLTF.

This clone has only one observation. The chain links TRBV9 to TRBJ2-1; 9 bases agree with TRBD1. V dropped 6 bases and J dropped 5; count of bases not matched to a gene: 6. The CDR3 extends over 14 amino acids. CDR1 SGDLS and CDR2 YYNGEE come from the germline V gene. The chain's CDR3 is CASTQGAENNEQFF. In nucleotides, the CDR3 is TGTGCCAGCACACAGGGGGCAGAAAACAATGAGCAGTTCTTC.